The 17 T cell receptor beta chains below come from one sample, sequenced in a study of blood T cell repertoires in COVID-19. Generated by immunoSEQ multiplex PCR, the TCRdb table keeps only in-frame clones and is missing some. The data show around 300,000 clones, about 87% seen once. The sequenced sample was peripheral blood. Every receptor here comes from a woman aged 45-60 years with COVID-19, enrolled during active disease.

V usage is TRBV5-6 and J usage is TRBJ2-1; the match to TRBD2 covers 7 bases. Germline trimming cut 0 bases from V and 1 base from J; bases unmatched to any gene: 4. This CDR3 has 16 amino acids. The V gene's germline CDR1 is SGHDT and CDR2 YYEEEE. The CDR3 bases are TGTGCCAGCAGCTTGGATACGGGGGGATCCTACAATGAGCAGTTCTTC. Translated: CASSLDTGGSYNEQFF.

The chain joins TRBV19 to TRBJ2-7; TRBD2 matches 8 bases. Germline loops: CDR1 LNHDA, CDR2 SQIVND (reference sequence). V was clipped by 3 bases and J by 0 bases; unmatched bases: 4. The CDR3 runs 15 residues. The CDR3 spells CASSMGTSASYEQYF. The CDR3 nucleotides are TGTGCCAGTAGTATGGGGACTAGTGCCTCCTACGAGCAGTACTTC.

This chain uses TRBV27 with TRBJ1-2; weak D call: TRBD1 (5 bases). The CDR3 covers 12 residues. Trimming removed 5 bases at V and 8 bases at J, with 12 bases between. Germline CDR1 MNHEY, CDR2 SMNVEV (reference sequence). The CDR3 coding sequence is TGTGCCAGCAGTCCTCAGGGTTGGGGCTACACCTTC. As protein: CASSPQGWGYTF.

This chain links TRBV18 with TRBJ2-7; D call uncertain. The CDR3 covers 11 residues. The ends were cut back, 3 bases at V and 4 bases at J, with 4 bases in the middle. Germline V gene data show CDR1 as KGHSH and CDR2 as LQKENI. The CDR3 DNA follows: TGTGCCAGCTCACCTCATTACGAGCAGTACTTC. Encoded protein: CASSPHYEQYF.

CDR3 residues: CAWSTYGAGDTEAFF. CDR3 sequence (DNA): TGTGCCTGGAGCACGTACGGGGCAGGGGACACTGAAGCTTTCTTT. V gene TRBV30 combines with J gene TRBJ1-1; possible D gene TRBD1, 6 bases. Germline V gene lookup returns CDR1 GTSNPN and CDR2 SVGIG (reference sequence). Trimming stripped 3 bases from V and 3 bases from J, with 17 bases between. The CDR3 covers 15 residues.

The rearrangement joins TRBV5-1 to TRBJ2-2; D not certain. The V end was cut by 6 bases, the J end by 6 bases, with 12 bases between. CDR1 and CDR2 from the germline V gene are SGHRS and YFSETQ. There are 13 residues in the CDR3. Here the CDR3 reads CASKVRGSGELFF. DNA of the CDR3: TGCGCCAGCAAGGTTCGAGGTTCCGGGGAGCTGTTTTTT.

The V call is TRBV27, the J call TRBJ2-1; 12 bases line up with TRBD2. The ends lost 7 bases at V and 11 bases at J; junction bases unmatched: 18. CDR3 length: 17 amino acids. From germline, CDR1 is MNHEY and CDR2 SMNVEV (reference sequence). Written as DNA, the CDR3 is TGTGCCAGCACTCTCCTCGAACTAGCGGGAGGACCGGTCAAGCAGTTCTTC. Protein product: CASTLLELAGGPVKQFF.

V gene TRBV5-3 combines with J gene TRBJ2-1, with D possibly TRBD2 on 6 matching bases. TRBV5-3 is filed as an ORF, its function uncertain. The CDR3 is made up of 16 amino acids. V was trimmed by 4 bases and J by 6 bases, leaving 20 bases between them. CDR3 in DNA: TGTGCCAGAAGCCGAATGGGTAGCGGAGAGTTCAATGAGCAGTTCTTC. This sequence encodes CARSRMGSGEFNEQFF.

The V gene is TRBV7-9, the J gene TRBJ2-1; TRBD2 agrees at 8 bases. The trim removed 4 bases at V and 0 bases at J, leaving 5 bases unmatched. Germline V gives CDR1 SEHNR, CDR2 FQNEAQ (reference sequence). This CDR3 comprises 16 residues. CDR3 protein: CASSSLAGRSYNEQFF. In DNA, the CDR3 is TGTGCCAGCAGCTCGTTAGCGGGGCGCTCCTACAATGAGCAGTTCTTC.

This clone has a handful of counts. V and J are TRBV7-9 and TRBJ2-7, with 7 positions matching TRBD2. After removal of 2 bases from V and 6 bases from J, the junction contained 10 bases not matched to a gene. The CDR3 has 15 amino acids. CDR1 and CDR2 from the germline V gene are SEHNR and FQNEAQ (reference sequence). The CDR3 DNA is TGTGCCAGCAGCTTAAGGCTAGCGGTGAATAGCGAGCAGTACTTC. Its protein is CASSLRLAVNSEQYF.

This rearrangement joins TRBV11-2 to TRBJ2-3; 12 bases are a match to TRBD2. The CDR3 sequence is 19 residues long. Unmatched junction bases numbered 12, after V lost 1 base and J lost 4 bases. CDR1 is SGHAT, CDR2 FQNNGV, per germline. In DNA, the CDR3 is TGTGCCAGCAGCTTAGTCAGGGCTAGCGGGAGGGCCTTGGCAGATACGCAGTATTTT. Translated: CASSLVRASGRALADTQYF.

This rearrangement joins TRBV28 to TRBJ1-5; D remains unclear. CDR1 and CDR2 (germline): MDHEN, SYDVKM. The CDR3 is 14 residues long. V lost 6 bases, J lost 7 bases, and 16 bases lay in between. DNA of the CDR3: TGTGCCAGCAGGGCCGGTTGGGCGTTACAGCCCCAGCATTTT. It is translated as CASRAGWALQPQHF.

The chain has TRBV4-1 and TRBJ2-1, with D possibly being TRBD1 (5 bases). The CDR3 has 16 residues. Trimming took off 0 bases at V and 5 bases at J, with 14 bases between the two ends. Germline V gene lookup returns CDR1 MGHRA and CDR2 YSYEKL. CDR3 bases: TGCGCCAGCAGCCAAGAAGACAGTTCAACCCACAATGAGCAGTTCTTC. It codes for CASSQEDSSTHNEQFF.

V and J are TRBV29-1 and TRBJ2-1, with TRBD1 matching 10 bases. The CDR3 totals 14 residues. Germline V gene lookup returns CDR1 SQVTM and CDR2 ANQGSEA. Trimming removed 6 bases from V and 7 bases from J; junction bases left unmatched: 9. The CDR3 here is CSVGLGQGRNEQFF. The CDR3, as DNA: TGCAGCGTAGGATTGGGACAGGGGAGGAATGAGCAGTTCTTC.

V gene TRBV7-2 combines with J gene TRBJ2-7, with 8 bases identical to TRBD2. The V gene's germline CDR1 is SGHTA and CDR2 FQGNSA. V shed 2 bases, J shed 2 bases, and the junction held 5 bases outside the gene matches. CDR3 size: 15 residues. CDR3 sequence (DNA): TGTGCCAGCAGCTTACCCGGGACTAGAACCTACGAGCAGTACTTC. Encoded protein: CASSLPGTRTYEQYF.

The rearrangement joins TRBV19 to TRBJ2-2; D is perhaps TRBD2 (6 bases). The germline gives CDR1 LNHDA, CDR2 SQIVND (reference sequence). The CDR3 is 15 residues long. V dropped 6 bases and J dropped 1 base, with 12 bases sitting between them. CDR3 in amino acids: CASSRGLLNTGELFF. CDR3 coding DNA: TGTGCCAGTAGCCGGGGACTGCTGAACACCGGGGAGCTGTTTTTT.

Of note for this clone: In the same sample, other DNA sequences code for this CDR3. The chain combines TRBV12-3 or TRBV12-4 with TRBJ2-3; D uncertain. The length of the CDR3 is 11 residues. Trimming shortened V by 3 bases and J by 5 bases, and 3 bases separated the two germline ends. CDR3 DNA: TGTGCCAGCAGTTTTCGAGATACGCAGTATTTT. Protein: CASSFRDTQYF.